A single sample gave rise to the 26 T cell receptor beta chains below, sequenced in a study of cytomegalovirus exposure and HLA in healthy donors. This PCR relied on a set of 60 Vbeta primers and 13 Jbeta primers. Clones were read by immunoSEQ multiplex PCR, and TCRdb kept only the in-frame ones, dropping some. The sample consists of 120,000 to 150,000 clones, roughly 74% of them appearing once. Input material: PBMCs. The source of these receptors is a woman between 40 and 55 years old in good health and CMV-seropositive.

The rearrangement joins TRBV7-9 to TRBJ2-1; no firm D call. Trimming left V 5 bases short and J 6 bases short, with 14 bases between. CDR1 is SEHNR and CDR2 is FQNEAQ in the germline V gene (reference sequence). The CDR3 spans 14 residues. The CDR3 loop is CASSLDSLGNEQFF. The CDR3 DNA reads TGTGCCAGCAGCCTAGACTCCCTAGGCAATGAGCAGTTCTTC.

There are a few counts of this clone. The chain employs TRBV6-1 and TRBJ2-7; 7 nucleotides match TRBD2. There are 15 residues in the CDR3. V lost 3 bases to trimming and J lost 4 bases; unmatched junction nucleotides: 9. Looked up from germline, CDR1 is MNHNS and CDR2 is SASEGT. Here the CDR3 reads CASSDGLAVSYEQYF. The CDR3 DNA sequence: TGTGCCAGCAGTGACGGGCTAGCGGTTAGTTACGAGCAGTACTTC.

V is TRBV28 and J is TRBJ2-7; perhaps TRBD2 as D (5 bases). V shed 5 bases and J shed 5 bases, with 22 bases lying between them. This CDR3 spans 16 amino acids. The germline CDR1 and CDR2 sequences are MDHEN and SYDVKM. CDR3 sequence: CASSPEEGQVPHEQYF. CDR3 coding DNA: TGTGCCAGCAGTCCCGAAGAGGGTCAGGTCCCCCACGAGCAGTACTTC.

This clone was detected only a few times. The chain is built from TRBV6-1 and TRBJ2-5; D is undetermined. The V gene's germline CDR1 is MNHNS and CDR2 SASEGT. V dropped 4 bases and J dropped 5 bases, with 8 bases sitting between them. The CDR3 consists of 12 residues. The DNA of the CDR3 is TGTGCCAGCAGTGCGCTCCGGGAGACCCAGTACTTC. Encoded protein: CASSALRETQYF.

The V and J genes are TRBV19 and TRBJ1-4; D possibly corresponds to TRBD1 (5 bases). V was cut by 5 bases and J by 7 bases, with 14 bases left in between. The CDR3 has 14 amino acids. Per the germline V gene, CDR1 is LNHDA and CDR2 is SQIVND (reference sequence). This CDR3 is CASSLGAVGEKLFF. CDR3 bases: TGTGCCAGTAGTCTTGGGGCAGTGGGTGAAAAACTGTTTTTT.

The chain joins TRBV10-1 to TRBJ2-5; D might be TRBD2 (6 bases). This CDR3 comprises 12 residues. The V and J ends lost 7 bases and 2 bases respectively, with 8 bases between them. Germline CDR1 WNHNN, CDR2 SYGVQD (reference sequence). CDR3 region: CASKGGQETQYF. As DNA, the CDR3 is TGCGCCAGCAAGGGAGGACAAGAGACCCAGTACTTC.

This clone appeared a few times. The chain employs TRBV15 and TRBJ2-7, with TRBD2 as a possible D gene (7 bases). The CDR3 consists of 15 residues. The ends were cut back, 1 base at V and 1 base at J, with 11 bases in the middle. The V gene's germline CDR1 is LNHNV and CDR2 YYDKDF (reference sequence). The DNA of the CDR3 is TGTGCCACCAGCAGAGGCGCGGGGGCGTCCTACGAGCAGTACTTC. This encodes CATSRGAGASYEQYF. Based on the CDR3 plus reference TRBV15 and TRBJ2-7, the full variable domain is DAMVIQNPRYQVTQFGKPVTLSCSQTLNHNVMYWYQQKSSQAPKLLFHYYDKDFNNEADTPDNFQSRRPNTSFCFLDIRSPGLGDTAMYLCATSRGAGASYEQYFGPGTRLTVT.

The CDR3 sequence: CASSQDPITGTDRTDTQYF. CDR3 nucleotides: TGTGCCAGCAGCCAAGATCCCATAACCGGGACAGACCGCACAGATACGCAGTATTTT. The chain carries TRBV4-2 and TRBJ2-3, with 7 bases aligning to TRBD1. V was clipped by 0 bases and J by 1 base; unmatched bases: 13. Germline lookup yields CDR1 LGHNA and CDR2 YNFKEQ. The CDR3 covers 19 residues.

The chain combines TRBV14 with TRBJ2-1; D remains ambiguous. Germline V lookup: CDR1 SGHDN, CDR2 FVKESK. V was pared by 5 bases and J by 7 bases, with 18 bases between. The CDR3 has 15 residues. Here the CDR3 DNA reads TGTGCCAGCAGCAAATCATCCGATAACGGGAATGAGCAGTTCTTC. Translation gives CASSKSSDNGNEQFF.

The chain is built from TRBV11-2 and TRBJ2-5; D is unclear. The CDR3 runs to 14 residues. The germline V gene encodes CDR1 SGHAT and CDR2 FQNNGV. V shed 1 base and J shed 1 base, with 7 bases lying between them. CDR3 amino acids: CASSLVGSQETQYF. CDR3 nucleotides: TGTGCCAGCAGCTTAGTTGGTAGCCAAGAGACCCAGTACTTC.

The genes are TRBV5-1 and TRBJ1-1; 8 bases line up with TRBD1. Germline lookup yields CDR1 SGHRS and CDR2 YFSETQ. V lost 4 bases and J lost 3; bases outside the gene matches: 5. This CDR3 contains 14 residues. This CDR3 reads CASSLTGEDTEAFF. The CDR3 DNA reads TGCGCCAGCAGCCTGACAGGGGAGGACACTGAAGCTTTCTTT.

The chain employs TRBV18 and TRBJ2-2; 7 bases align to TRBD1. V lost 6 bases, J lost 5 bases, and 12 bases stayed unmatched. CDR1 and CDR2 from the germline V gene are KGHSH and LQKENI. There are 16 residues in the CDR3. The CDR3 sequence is CASSPPRGTTTGELFF. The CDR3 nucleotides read TGTGCCAGCTCCCCCCCCAGGGGGACCACAACCGGGGAGCTGTTTTTT.

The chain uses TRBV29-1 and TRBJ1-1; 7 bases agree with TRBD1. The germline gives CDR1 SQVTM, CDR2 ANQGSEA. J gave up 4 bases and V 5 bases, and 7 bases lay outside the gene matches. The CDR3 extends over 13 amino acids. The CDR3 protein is CSVPPQGVTEAFF. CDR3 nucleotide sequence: TGCAGCGTTCCCCCCCAGGGGGTCACTGAAGCTTTCTTT. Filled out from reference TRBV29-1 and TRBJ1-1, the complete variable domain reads SAVISQKPSRDICQRGTSLTIQCQVDSQVTMMFWYRQQPGQSLTLIATANQGSEATYESGFVIDKFPISRPNLTFSTLTVSNMSPEDSSIYLCSVPPQGVTEAFFGQGTRLTVV.

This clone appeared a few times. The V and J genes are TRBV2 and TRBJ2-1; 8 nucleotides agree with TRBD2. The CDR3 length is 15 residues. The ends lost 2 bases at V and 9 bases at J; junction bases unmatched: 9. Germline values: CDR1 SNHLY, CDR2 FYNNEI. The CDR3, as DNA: TGTGCCAGCAGTGAATTGGGGACTAGTACGGGTGAGCAGTTCTTC. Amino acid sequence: CASSELGTSTGEQFF.

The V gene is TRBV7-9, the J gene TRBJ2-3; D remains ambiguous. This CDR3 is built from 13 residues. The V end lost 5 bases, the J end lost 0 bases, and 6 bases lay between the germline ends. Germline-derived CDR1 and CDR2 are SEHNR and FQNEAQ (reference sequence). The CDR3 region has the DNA TGTGCCAGCAGCCTATCCAGCACAGATACGCAGTATTTT. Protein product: CASSLSSTDTQYF.

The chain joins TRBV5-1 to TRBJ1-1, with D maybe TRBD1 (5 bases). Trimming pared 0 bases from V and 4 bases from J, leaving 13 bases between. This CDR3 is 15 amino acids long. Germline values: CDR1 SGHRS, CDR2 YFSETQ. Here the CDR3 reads CASSLGQGMITEAFF. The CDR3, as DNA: TGCGCCAGCAGCTTGGGCCAGGGAATGATCACTGAAGCTTTCTTT.

CDR3 sequence reads: CASKGQPNTEAFF. The CDR3 region has the DNA TGTGCCAGCAAAGGACAACCGAACACTGAAGCTTTCTTT. The chain couples TRBV6-4 to TRBJ1-1; tentatively, D is TRBD1 (5 bases). Germline V gene sequence: CDR1 MRHNA, CDR2 SNTAGT. Trimming took 7 bases from V and 1 from J, leaving 10 bases between them. The CDR3 covers 13 residues.

The CDR3: CASSLRDRALYGYTF. For the CDR3, the DNA is TGTGCCAGTAGTCTCCGGGACAGGGCCCTCTATGGCTACACCTTC. This chain links TRBV19 with TRBJ1-2; TRBD1 aligns across 9 bases. Germline CDR1 LNHDA, CDR2 SQIVND (reference sequence). The CDR3 length is 15 residues. After removal of 5 bases from V and 4 bases from J, the junction contained 8 bases not matched to a gene.

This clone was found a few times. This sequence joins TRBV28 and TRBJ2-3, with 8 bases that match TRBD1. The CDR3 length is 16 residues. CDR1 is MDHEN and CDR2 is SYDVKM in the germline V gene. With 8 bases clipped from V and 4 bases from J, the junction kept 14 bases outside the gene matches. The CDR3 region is CASSPPGQGGADTQYF. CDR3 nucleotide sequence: TGTGCCAGCTCACCCCCAGGACAGGGCGGGGCAGATACGCAGTATTTT.

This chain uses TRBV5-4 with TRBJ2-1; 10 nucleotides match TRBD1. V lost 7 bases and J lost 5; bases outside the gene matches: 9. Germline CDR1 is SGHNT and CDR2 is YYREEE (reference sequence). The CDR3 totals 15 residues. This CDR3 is CASHLVGTGDNEQFF. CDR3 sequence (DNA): TGTGCCAGCCACCTTGTGGGGACAGGGGACAATGAGCAGTTCTTC.

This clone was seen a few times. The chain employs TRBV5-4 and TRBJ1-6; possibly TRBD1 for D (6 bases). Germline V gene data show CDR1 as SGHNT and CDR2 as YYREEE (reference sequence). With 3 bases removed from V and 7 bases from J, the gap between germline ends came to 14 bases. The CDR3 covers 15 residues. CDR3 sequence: CASSSVQGENSPLHF. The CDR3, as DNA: TGTGCCAGCAGCTCCGTACAGGGCGAGAATTCACCCCTCCACTTT.

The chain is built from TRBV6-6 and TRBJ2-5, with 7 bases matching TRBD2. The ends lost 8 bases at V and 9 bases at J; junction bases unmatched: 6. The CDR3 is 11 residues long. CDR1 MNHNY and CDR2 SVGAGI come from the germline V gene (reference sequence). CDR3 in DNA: TGTGCCAGCGGGGGAGGGGCGGCCCAGTACTTC. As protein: CASGGGAAQYF.

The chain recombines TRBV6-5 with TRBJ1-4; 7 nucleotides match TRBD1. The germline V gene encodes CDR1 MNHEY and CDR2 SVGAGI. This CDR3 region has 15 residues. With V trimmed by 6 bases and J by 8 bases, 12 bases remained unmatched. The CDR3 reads CASSPGRQGAEKLFF. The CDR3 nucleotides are TGTGCCAGCAGCCCCGGGAGACAGGGAGCAGAAAAACTGTTTTTT.

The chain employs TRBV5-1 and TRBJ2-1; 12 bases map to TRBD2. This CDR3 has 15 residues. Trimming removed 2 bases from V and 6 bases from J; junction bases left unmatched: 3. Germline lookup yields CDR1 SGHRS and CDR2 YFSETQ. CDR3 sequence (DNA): TGCGCCAGCAGCTTTCTAGCGGGAGGGGGCAATGAGCAGTTCTTC. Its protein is CASSFLAGGGNEQFF.

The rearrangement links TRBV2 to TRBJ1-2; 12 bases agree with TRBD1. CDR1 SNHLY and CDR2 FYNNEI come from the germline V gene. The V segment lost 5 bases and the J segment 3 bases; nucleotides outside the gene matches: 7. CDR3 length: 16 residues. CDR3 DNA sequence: TGTGCCAGCAGTCCATACGGGACAGGGGGCGACTATGGCTACACCTTC. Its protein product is CASSPYGTGGDYGYTF.

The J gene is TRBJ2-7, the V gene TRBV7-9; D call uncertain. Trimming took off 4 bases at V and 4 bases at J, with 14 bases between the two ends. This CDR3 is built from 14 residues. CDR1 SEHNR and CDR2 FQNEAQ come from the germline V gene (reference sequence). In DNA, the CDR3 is TGTGCCAGCAGCTCCCCCTTAGCAGAATACGAGCAGTACTTC. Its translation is CASSSPLAEYEQYF.